This T cell receptor (beta chain) stems from a study of cytomegalovirus exposure and HLA in healthy donors. The CDR3 spans 13 residues. PCR amplification relied on 60 Vbeta primers (plus 13 Jbeta primers). In the original processing: An analysis performed later counted 70 million to 90 million unique TCR beta chains (roughly 9.9 million of them shared). Assay used: immunoSEQ multiplex PCR; TCRdb lists only in-frame clones, some missing. D and trimming were read from the DNA, whereas the V and J calls and clone size are those reported in that table. Among 150,000 to 200,000 clones listed, 65% to 85% were seen once. In the case of this clone: What it binds is unknown.

Study-level findings and limits: Later work found that TCR association rates differed between HLA loci; DRB1 had the most and HLA-C the fewest. The classifier, whose performance was assessed in both the original and validation cohorts, reportedly diagnosed cytomegalovirus status with high specificity and sensitivity. For TCR beta chains, V- and J-gene trimming was later linked to a missense DCLRE1C variant.

This chain uses TRBV12-2 with TRBJ2-5; the D call in the table, TRBD2, was not verified against the DNA. The J call may not be correct, given that the DNA end is closer to TRBJ2-7. TRBV12-2 has pseudogene status. Sequencing input: PBMCs. The clonotype was recovered from a woman aged 25 to 39 in good health and CMV-seropositive. Here the CDR3 reads CAFRGGEPYEQYF. The DNA of the CDR3 is TGTGCCTTCCGCGGAGGGGAGCCCTACGAGCAGTACTTC.